This T cell receptor beta chain was sequenced for a study of T cells after somatic rescue of genetic block. The CDR3 is 11 residues long. Per germline, CDR1 SQVTM and CDR2 ANQGSEA. Deletions cut 6 bases from V and 3 bases from J, with 9 bases between. The repertoire was sequenced with immunoSEQ multiplex PCR; TCRdb's copy has only in-frame clones and lacks some. The sample contains 85,000 to 90,000 clones, 70% to 90% of which appear only once. The sample consisted of peripheral blood mononuclear cells (PBMCs). This receptor was taken from a woman under 30. The V call is TRBV29-1, the J call TRBJ2-7; TRBD1 is a possible D gene (5 bases). The CDR3 loop is CSVAQGYEQYF. CDR3 nucleotides: TGCAGCGTAGCTCAGGGCTACGAGCAGTACTTC.